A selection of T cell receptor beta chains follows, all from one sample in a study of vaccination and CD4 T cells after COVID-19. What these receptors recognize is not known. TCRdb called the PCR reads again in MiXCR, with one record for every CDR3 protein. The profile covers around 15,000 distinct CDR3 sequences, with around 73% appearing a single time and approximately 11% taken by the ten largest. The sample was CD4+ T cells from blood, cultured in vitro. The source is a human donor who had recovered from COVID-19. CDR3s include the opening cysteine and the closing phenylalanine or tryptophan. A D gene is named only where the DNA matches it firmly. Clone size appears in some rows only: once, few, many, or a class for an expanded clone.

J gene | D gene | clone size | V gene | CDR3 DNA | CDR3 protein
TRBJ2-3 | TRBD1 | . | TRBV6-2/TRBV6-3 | TGTGCCAGCAGCCCCGGGACAGGGGCAGATACGCAGTATTTT | CASSPGTGADTQYF
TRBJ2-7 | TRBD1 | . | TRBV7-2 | TGTGCCAGCAGCTTGTCAGGGGGCCGAGACGAGCAGTACTTC | CASSLSGGRDEQYF
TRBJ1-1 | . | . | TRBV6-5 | TGTGCCAGCAGTTACTCGAGGGTTTACACTGAAGCTTTCTTT | CASSYSRVYTEAFF
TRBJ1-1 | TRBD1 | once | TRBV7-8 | TGTGCCAGCAGCCAGGGACAGGGAAGGGGTTTGGCTGAAGCTTTCTTT | CASSQGQGRGLAEAFF
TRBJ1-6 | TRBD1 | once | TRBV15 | TGTGCCACCAGCGGACAGGACGGCTCCTATAATTCACCCCTCCACTTT | CATSGQDGSYNSPLHF
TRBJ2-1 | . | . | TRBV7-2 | TGTGCCAGCAGCTTAGGCACCCTGCATGAGCAGTTCTTC | CASSLGTLHEQFF
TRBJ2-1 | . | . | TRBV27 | TGTGCCAGCAGTTCAATTGGACAGTTAAGGAATGAGCAGTTCTTC | CASSSIGQLRNEQFF
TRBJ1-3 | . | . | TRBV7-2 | TGTGTCAGCAGCCCCAGCACCACCTCTGGAAACACCATATATTTT | CVSSPSTTSGNTIYF
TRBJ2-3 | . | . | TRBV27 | TGTGCCAGCAGCTCCCCTCCTACTGGCACAGATACGCAGTATTTT | CASSSPPTGTDTQYF
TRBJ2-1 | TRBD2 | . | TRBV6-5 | TGTGCCAGCAGTTTCCGGACTAGCGGGAAATATGAGCAGTTCTTC | CASSFRTSGKYEQFF
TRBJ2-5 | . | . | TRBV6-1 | TGTGCCAGCAGTGAGGTTTTAGGGCAAGAGACCCAGTACTTC | CASSEVLGQETQYF
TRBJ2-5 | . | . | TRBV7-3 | TGTGCCAGCAGCACTCAGGGTGGGGGGCCAGAGACCCAGTACTTC | CASSTQGGGPETQYF
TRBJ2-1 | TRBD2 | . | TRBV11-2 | TGTGCCAGCAGCTTAGAGGGAGGGGTCTACAATGAGCAGTTCTTC | CASSLEGGVYNEQFF
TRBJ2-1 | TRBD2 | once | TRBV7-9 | TGTGCCAGCCGGGGGTTAGCGGGAGGGCCGGGCAATGAGCAGTTCTTC | CASRGLAGGPGNEQFF
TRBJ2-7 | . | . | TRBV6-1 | TGTGCCAGCAGGGTCGATTGGGCTAGCTCCTACGAGCAGTACTTC | CASRVDWASSYEQYF
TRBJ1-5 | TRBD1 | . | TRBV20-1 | TGCAGTGCTAGAACAGGGGCTTTAAATCAGCCCCAGCATTTT | CSARTGALNQPQHF
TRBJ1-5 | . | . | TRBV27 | TGTGCCAGCAGTCCCTCTCCTTATCAGCCCCAGCATTTT | CASSPSPYQPQHF
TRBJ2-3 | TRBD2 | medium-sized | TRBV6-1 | TGTGCCAGCAGTGTAGCGGGAGAAGGTACGCAGTATTTT | CASSVAGEGTQYF
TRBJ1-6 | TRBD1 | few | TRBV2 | TGTGCCAGCCGGGGCAGGGGGAACGGGTATTCACCCCTCCACTTT | CASRGRGNGYSPLHF
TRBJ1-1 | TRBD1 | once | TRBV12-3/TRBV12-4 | TGTGCCAGCGCCCCGATAGGGGGCGACGGAGCTTTCTTT | CASAPIGGDGAFF
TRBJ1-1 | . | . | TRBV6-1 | TGTGCCAGCAGTGAATTTCAGGGCACTGAAGCTTTCTTT | CASSEFQGTEAFF
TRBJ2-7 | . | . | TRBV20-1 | TGCAGTGCTAGGGGAGACAGGTGGGAGCAGTACTTC | CSARGDRWEQYF
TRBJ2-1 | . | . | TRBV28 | TGTGCCAGCAGAGCCAAGGGGGAGCAGTTCTTC | CASRAKGEQFF
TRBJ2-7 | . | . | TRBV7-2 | TGTGCCAGCAGCTTGAGAGCCTTTAGCTCCTACGAGCAGTACTTC | CASSLRAFSSYEQYF
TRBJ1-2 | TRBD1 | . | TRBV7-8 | TGTGCCAGCAGCTACAACGGACAGGGGGGAGGCTACACCTTC | CASSYNGQGGGYTF
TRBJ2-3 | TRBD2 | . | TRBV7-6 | TGTGCCAGCAGCTTTAGACTAGCGGAGACAGATACGCAGTATTTT | CASSFRLAETDTQYF
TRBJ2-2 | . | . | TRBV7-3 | TGTGCCAGCAGCTTAACGGAGGGTTCGACCGGGGAGCTGTTTTTT | CASSLTEGSTGELFF
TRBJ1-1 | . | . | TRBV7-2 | TGTGCCAGCAGCTCCTTGACAGGCGGGCTTTTTGTAATGAACACTGAAGCTTTCTTT | CASSSLTGGLFVMNTEAFF
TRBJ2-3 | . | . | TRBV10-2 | TGCGCCAGCAGTGGTAGTCCCGCAGATACGCAGTATTTT | CASSGSPADTQYF
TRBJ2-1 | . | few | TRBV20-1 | TGCAGTGCGGGAAAAGAGGGCAATGAGCAGTTCTTC | CSAGKEGNEQFF
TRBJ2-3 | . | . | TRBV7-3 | TGTGCCAGCAGCCCAAGCGGTTCCAACACAGATACGCAGTATTTT | CASSPSGSNTDTQYF
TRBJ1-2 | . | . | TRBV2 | TGTGCCAGCAGCCGGGTGTCAGCTAACTATGGCTACACCTTC | CASSRVSANYGYTF
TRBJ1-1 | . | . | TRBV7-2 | TGTGCCAGCAGCCCTGAGTTTGGAAACACTGAAGCTTTCTTT | CASSPEFGNTEAFF
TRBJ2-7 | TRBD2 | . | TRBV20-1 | TGCAGTGCTCTCTTCGTAGCGGGAGGGCCCTGGGAGCAGTACTTC | CSALFVAGGPWEQYF
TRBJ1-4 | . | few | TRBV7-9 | TGTGCCAGCAGAACTACAGGTGGGAGTGAAAAACTGTTTTTT | CASRTTGGSEKLFF
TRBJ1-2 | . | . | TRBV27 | TGTGCCAGCAGTTTATCAGGGGGGTCCTTTGGAGGCTACACCTTC | CASSLSGGSFGGYTF
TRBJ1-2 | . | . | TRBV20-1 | TGCAGTGCTAGAGAGGGGGCCCTAGGGTATGGCTACACCTTC | CSAREGALGYGYTF
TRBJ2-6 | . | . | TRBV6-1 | TGTGCCAGCAGTCTCGCACAACGGAGGGGCTCTGGGGCCAACGTCCTGACTTTC | CASSLAQRRGSGANVLTF
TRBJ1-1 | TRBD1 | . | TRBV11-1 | TGTGCCAGCAGCTTGGGGACAGGACCGGGGACTGAAGCTTTCTTT | CASSLGTGPGTEAFF
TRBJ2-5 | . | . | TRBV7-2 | TGTGCCAGCAGCTTTCAAGAGACCCAGTACTTC | CASSFQETQYF
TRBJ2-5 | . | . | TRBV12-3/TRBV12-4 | TGTGCCAGCAGCCTGGGACGCCACGATCCCCAGTACTTC | CASSLGRHDPQYF
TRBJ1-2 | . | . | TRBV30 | TGTGCCTGGAGTGTAGGGGTCAGCCCGTCCTATGGCTACACCTTC | CAWSVGVSPSYGYTF
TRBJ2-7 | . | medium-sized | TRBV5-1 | TGCGCCAGCAGCTCCGTCGGTTACGAGCAGTACTTC | CASSSVGYEQYF
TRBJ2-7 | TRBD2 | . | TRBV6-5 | TGTGCCAGCAGTTCGACAACAACTAGCGTCTTCCCACAAGAGCAGTACTTC | CASSSTTTSVFPQEQYF
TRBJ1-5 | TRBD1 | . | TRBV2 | TGTGCCAGCGGGGGAACAGGGGGATATCAGCCCCAGCATTTT | CASGGTGGYQPQHF
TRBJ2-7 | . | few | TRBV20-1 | TGCAGTGCTTATGACAGGATAAAATCCTACGAGCAGTACTTC | CSAYDRIKSYEQYF
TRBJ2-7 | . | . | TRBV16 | TGTGCCAGCAGCGCATTCCGGACTGCCTACGAGCAGTACTTC | CASSAFRTAYEQYF
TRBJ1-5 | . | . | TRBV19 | TGTGCCAGTAGTTCCGATCCCCCCAGCAATCAGCCCCAGCATTTT | CASSSDPPSNQPQHF
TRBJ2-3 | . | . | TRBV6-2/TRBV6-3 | TGTGCCAGCAGGCCCGGACTTCCAGATACGCAGTATTTT | CASRPGLPDTQYF
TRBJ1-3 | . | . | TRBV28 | TGTGCCAGCACCCTTGGGGCTATCGGGCACACCATATATTTT | CASTLGAIGHTIYF
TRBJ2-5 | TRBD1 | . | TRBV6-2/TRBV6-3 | TGTGCCAGCAGTCCAGGGACAGGTCAATTGTACCAAGAGACCCAGTACTTC | CASSPGTGQLYQETQYF
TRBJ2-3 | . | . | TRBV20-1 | TGCACGGGAAAGGGCGGGACCACAGATACGCAGTATTTT | CTGKGGTTDTQYF
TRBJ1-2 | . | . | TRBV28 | TGTGCCAGCAGTTTATTGTGGCAGGGGAGCTATGGCTACACCTTC | CASSLLWQGSYGYTF
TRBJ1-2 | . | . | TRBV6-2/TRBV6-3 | TGTGCCAGCAGTTACTCAGGCGACCGATTCGACGGGGCTACCAATCTAGACTATGGCTACACCTTC | CASSYSGDRFDGATNLDYGYTF
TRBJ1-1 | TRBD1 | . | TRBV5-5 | TGTGCCAGCAGCTTCTACAGTTCAGGGGGGAAGGCTTTCTTT | CASSFYSSGGKAFF
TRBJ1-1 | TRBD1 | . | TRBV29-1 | TGCAGTGCACAGGGGGCCCCGAACACTGAAGCTTTCTTT | CSAQGAPNTEAFF
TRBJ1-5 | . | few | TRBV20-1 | TGCAGTGCTAGGGAAGGGGGAGGCAATCAGCCCCAGCATTTT | CSAREGGGNQPQHF
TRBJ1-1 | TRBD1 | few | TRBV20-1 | TGCAGTGCTAGAGGAGGGGGCGCAACTGAAGCTTTCTTT | CSARGGGATEAFF